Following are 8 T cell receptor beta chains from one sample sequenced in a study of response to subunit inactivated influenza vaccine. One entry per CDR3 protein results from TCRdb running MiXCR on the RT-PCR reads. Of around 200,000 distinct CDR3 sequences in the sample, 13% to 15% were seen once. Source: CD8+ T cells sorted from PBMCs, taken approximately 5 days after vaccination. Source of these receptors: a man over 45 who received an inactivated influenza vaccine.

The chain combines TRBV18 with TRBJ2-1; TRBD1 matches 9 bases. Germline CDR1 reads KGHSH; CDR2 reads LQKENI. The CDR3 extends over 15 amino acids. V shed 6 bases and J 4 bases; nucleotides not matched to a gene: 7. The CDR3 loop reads CASSSGTGTYNEQFF. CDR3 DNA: TGTGCCAGCTCCTCCGGGACAGGGACTTACAATGAGCAGTTCTTC.

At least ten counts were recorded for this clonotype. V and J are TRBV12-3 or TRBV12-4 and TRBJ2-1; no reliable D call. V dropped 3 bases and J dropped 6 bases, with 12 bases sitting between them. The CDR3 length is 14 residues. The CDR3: CASSLASLFNEQFF. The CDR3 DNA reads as TGTGCCAGCAGTTTGGCCTCGCTGTTCAATGAGCAGTTCTTC.

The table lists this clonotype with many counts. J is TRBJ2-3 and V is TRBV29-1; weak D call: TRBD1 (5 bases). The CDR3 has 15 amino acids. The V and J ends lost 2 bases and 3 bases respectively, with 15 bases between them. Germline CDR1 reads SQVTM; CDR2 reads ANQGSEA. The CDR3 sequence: CSVENLAQGTDTQYF. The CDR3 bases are TGCAGCGTTGAAAATTTAGCCCAGGGAACAGATACGCAGTATTTT.

The CDR3 reads CASSVAGGFNNEQFF. CDR3 DNA sequence: TGTGCCAGCAGCGTAGCTGGGGGATTCAACAATGAGCAGTTCTTC. V gene TRBV9 combines with J gene TRBJ2-1, with D perhaps being TRBD1 or TRBD2 (5 bases each). The CDR3 is 15 residues long. The germline V gene has CDR1 SGDLS and CDR2 YYNGEE. The ends were cut back, 0 bases at V and 5 bases at J, with 12 bases in the middle. The whole variable domain, remainder taken from reference TRBV9 and TRBJ2-1, is DSGVTQTPKHLITATGQRVTLRCSPRSGDLSVYWYQQSLDQGLQFLIQYYNGEERAKGNILERFSAQQFPDLHSELNLSSLELGDSALYFCASSVAGGFNNEQFFGPGTRLTVL.

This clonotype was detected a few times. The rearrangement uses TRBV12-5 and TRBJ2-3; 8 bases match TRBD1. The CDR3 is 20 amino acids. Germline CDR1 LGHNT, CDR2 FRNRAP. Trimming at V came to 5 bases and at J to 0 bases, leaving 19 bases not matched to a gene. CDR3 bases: TGTGCTAGTGGTCCGACCGGACAGGGAGGATTTAAGCTGAGCACAGATACGCAGTATTTT. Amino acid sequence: CASGPTGQGGFKLSTDTQYF. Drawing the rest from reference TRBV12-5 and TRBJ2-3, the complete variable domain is DARVTQTPRHKVTEMGQEVTMRCQPILGHNTVFWYRQTMMQGLELLAYFRNRAPLDDSGMPKDRFSAEMPDATLATLKIQPSEPRDSAVYFCASGPTGQGGFKLSTDTQYFGPGTRLTVL.

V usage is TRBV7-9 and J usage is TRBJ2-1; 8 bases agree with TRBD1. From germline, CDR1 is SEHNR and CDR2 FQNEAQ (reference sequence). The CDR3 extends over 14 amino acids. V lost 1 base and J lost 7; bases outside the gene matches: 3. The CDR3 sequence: CASSLVQGANEQFF. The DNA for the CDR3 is TGTGCCAGCAGCTTAGTCCAGGGGGCTAATGAGCAGTTCTTC.

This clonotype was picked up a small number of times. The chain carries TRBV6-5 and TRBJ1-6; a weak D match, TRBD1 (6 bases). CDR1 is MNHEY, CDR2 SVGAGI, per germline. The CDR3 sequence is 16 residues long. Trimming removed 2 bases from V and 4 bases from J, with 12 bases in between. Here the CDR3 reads CASSYTMDSYNSPLHF. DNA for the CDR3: TGTGCCAGCAGTTACACTATGGACAGTTATAATTCACCCCTCCACTTT.

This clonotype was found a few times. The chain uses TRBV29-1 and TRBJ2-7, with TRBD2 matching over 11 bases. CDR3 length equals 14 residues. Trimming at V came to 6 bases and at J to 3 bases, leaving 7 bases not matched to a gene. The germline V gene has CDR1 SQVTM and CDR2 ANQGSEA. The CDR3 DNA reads TGCAGCGTAGCACTAGCGGGAGTGATCTACGAGCAGTACTTC. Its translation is CSVALAGVIYEQYF.